These T cell receptor beta chains were read from a single sample in a study of CD8+CD57+ T cells in acquired aplastic anemia. TCRdb re-derived calls from the reads in MiXCR, one entry per CDR3 protein. The table lists just over 400,000 distinct CDR3 sequences, 55% to 70% of them singletons, with approximately 4% in the top ten. What was sequenced was sorted CD4+, CD8+, or CD8+CD57+ T cells (not recorded which) from PBMCs. The receptors originated from a human donor in good health, serving as a control. Both conserved end residues are part of each CDR3. The D gene is left open where the match is weak. Clone size is given for some rows only: seen once, a few or many times, or a class if the clone is expanded.

J,D,size,V,DNA,CDR3
TRBJ2-7,NA,NA,TRBV10-3,TGTGCCATCAGTGAGTCCGGCTACGAGCAGTACTTC,CAISESGYEQYF
TRBJ1-1,NA,NA,TRBV9,TGTGCCAGCAGTTTAGTAAATGGGGTCACTGATGCTTTCTTT,CASSLVNGVTDAFF
TRBJ2-7,NA,NA,TRBV7-3,TGTGCCAGCAGACCCACCGTGGGACTCGCAGCTAACGAGCAGTACTTC,CASRPTVGLAANEQYF
TRBJ1-2,NA,NA,TRBV9,TGTGCCAGCTTCCCACTCTTACTGGACTATGGCTACACCTTC,CASFPLLLDYGYTF
TRBJ2-7,NA,many,TRBV9,TGTGCCAGCAGCGTCTCACATACAGGCTACGAGCAGTACTTC,CASSVSHTGYEQYF
TRBJ1-2,NA,few,TRBV20-1,TGCAGTGCTAGTTCTATACAGGAGCGCACCTTC,CSASSIQERTF
TRBJ1-2,NA,few,TRBV6-2/TRBV6-3,TGTGCCATCAGTGAGGATTCCGCTAACTATGGCTACACCTTC,CAISEDSANYGYTF
TRBJ2-3,TRBD2,NA,TRBV20-1,TGCAGTGCTAGTATTAGCGGGGGGCATATAGCAGATACGCAGTATTTT,CSASISGGHIADTQYF
TRBJ2-1,TRBD2,many,TRBV5-1,TGCGCCAGCAGCTGGACACCCGGGACTAGCGAAAATGAGCAGTTCTTC,CASSWTPGTSENEQFF
TRBJ2-7,NA,NA,TRBV5-6,TGTGCCAGCAGCTCTAGCCCAGGGGGGGAGCAGTACTTC,CASSSSPGGEQYF
TRBJ2-1,NA,NA,TRBV7-2,TGTGCCAGCAGCAGTGAGGCAGGCAATCAGCCCCAGCATGAGCAGTTCTTC,CASSSEAGNQPQHEQFF
TRBJ2-5,NA,NA,TRBV12-3/TRBV12-4,TGTGCCAGCAGTTCCTGGGCGCCAGAGACCCAGTACTTC,CASSSWAPETQYF
TRBJ2-3,TRBD2,NA,TRBV7-3,TGTGCCAGCAGCGTACGACCCAGCGGGGGTATCACAGATACGCAGTATTTT,CASSVRPSGGITDTQYF
TRBJ1-2,TRBD1,many,TRBV6-6,TGTGCCAGCAGCTCCGGGACAGGTCGTTCCTACACCTTC,CASSSGTGRSYTF
TRBJ2-7,TRBD2,NA,TRBV5-1,TGCGCCAGCAGCGAGGGACTAGCGGGGGGAACTTACTCCTACGAGCAGTACTTC,CASSEGLAGGTYSYEQYF
TRBJ1-2,TRBD1,NA,TRBV11-2,TGTGCCACCAGTGTGTCCGGGGACAGGGCAATTCGCTACACCTTC,CATSVSGDRAIRYTF
TRBJ1-2,NA,NA,TRBV7-9,TGTGCCAGCAGCCCAAAGGGGGGTCGAGACTATGGCTACACCTTC,CASSPKGGRDYGYTF
TRBJ2-3,TRBD2,NA,TRBV7-2,TGTGCCAGCAGCCTCGCTGGGGCGGGGGGCACAGATACGCAGTATTTT,CASSLAGAGGTDTQYF
TRBJ2-3,TRBD2,NA,TRBV7-2,TGTGCCAGCACCTTCGGGGGAGGGGACCCACCTCAGCAGTATTTT,CASTFGGGDPPQQYF
TRBJ1-1,TRBD1,once,TRBV7-2,TGTGCCAGCAGCCCACGGGACAGTTACACTGAAGCTTTC,CASSPRDSYTEAF
TRBJ1-6,TRBD1,NA,TRBV20-1,TGCAGTGCTCCCCCCATGGCCAGGGGGCCCCTCCACTTT,CSAPPMARGPLHF
TRBJ2-2,NA,NA,TRBV12-3/TRBV12-4,TGTGCCAGCAGCGTACGGGAGCTAGGCACCGGGGAGCTGTTTTTT,CASSVRELGTGELFF
TRBJ2-3,TRBD2,many,TRBV2,TGTGCCAGCATGATGGGGGGGGCAGATACGCAGTATTTT,CASMMGGADTQYF
TRBJ2-2,TRBD1,NA,TRBV6-4,TGTGCCAGCAGACGACAGGGTGGTATCACCGGGAAGCTGTTTTTT,CASRRQGGITGKLFF
TRBJ2-7,TRBD1,NA,TRBV7-2,TGTGCCAGCAAACACAGGGGAATAAATACGCAGTACTTC,CASKHRGINTQYF
TRBJ2-2,NA,many,TRBV19,TGTGCCAGTACCGCAGAACTCACCGGGGAGCTGTTTTTT,CASTAELTGELFF
TRBJ1-5,NA,once,TRBV7-3,TGTGCCAGCAGTGCCAAGGTCCACGTCCCCGAGCATTTT,CASSAKVHVPEHF
TRBJ1-4,NA,NA,TRBV9,TGTGCCAGCAGGGTAGCTCGGCCGAACGAAAAACTGTTTTTT,CASRVARPNEKLFF
TRBJ2-2,NA,many,TRBV5-6,TGTGCCAGCAGCTTGGTTGCCCACCTTTCAGGGCCCGCCGCCGGGGAGCTGTTTTTT,CASSLVAHLSGPAAGELFF
TRBJ2-5,NA,NA,TRBV20-1,TGCAGTGCTAGAGCAAAACTTTACAGGAACCAGTACTTC,CSARAKLYRNQYF
TRBJ1-3,NA,NA,TRBV7-3,TGTGCCAGCAGCCTTACCCCAGGGGTTGGAAACACCATATATTTT,CASSLTPGVGNTIYF
TRBJ2-5,TRBD2,few,TRBV15,TGTGCCACCAGCAGTAGCGGGGGGGTGGAAGAGACCCAGTACTTC,CATSSSGGVEETQYF
TRBJ2-5,TRBD1,NA,TRBV7-9,TGTGCCAGCAGCGTAGGGACAGGGACGACCGGGACCCAGTACTTC,CASSVGTGTTGTQYF
TRBJ2-6,TRBD1,once,TRBV20-1,TGCAGTGCTAGACAGGGACAGACCTCTGGGGCCAACGTCCTGACTTTC,CSARQGQTSGANVLTF
TRBJ1-2,NA,NA,TRBV9,TGTGCCAGCAGCGCTGTTAACTATGGCTACACCTTC,CASSAVNYGYTF
TRBJ1-1,NA,few,TRBV18,TGTGCCAGCTCACCAGCCCCTGGGACTGAAGCTTTCTTT,CASSPAPGTEAFF